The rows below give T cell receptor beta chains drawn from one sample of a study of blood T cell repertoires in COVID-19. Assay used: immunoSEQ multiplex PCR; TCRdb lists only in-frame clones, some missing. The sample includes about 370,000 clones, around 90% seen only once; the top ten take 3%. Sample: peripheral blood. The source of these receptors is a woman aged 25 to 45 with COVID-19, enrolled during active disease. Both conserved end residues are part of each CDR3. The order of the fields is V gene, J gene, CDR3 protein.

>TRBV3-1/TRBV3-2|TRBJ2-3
CASSQDVGTDTQYF
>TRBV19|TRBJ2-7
CASSIFSGTGTYEQYF
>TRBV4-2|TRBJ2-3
CASSPGLAGADTQYF
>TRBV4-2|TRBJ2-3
CASSHGQGSTDTQYF
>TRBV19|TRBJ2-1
CASSIMAGSVYNEQFF
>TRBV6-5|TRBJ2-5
CASSSGETQYF
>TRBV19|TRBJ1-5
CASSYLNRNQPQHF
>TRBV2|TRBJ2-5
CASSNTQETQYF
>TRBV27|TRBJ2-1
CASSPGLAFNEQFF
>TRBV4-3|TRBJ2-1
CASSQEGGRAGEQFF
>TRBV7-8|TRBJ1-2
CASSRQGRDGYTF
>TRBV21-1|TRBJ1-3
CASRTQKGAGNTIYF
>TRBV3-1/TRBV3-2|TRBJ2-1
CASSQQTSNEQFF
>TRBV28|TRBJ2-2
CASSLRGGTGELFF
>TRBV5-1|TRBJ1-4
CASSFGPGVQEKLFF
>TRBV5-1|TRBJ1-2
CASSLGGARGDYGYTF
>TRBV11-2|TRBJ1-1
CASSLDRVTRGTEAFF
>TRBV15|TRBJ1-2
CATSREINGPYTF
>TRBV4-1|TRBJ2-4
CASSQDRRVPAKNIQYF
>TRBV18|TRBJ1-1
CASSPNDRGVGTEAFF
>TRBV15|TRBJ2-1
CATSRGRDSRRNEQFF
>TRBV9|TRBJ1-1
CASSSGQGPFF
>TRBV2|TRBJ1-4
CASSRTGGTNEKLFF